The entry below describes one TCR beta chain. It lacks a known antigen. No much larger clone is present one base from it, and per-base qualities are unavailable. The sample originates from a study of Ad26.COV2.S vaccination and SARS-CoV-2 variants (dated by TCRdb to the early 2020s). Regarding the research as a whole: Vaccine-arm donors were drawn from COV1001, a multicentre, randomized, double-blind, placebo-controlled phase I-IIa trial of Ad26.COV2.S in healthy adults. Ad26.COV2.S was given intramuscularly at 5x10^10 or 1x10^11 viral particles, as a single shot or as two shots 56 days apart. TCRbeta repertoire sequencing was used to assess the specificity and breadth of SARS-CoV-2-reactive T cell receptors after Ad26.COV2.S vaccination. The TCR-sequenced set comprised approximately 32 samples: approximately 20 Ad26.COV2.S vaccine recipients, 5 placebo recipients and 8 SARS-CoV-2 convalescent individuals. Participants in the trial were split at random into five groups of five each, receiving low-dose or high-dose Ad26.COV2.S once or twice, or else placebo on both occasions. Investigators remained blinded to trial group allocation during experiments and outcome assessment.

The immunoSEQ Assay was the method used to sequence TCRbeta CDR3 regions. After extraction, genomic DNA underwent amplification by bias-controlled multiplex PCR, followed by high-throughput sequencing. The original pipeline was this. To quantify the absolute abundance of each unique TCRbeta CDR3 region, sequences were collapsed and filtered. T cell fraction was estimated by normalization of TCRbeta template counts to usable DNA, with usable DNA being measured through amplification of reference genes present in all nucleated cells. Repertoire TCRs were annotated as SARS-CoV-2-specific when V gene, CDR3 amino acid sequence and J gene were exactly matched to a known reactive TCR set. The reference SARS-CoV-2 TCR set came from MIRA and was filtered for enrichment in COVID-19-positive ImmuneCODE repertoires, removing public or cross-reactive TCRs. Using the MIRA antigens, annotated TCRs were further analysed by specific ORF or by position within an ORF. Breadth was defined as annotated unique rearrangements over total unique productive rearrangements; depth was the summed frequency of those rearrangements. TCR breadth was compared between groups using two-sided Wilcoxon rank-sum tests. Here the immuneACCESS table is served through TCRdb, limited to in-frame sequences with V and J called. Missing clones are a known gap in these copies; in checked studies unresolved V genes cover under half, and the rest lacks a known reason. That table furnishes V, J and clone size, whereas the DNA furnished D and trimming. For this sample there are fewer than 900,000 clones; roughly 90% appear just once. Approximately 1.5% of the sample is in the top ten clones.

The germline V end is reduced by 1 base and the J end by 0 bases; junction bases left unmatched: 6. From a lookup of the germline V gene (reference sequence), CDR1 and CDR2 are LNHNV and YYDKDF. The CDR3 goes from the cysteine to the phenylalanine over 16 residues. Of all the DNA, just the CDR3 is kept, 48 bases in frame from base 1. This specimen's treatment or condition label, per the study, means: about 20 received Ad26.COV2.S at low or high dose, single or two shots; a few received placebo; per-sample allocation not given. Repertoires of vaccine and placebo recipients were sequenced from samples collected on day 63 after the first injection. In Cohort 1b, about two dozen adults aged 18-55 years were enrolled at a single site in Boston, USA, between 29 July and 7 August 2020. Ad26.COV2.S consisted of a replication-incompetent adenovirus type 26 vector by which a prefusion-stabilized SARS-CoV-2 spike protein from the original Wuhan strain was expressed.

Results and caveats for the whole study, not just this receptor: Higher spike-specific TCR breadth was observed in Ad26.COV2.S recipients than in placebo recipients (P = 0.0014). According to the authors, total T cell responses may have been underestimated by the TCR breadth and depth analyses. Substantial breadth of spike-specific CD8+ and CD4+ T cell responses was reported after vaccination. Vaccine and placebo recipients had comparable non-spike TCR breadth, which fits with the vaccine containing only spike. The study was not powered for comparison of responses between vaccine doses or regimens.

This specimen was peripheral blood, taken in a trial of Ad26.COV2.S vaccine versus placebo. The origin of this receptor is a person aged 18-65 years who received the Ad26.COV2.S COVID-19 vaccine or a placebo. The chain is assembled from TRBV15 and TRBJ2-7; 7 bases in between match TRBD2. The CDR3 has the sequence CATSRGVAGTSYEQYF. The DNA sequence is TGTGCCACCAGCAGAGGGGTAGCGGGTACCTCCTACGAGCAGTACTTC.